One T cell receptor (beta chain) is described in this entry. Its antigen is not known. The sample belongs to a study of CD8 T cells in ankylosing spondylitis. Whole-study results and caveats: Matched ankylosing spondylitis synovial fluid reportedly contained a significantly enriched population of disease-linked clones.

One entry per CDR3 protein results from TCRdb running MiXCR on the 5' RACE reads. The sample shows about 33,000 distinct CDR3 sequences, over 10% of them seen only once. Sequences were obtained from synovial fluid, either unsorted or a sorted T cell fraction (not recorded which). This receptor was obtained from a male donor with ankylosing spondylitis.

The CDR3, as DNA: TGTGCCAGCAATCCCGGGCGGACTGTAGAGACCCAGTACTTC. Residues: CASNPGRTVETQYF. J is TRBJ2-5 and V is TRBV6-2 or TRBV6-3; possibly TRBD2 for D (5 bases). The CDR3 loop spans 14 amino acids. V was cut by 7 bases and J by 4 bases, with 16 bases left in between. The germline V gene encodes CDR1 MNHEY and CDR2 SVGEGT.